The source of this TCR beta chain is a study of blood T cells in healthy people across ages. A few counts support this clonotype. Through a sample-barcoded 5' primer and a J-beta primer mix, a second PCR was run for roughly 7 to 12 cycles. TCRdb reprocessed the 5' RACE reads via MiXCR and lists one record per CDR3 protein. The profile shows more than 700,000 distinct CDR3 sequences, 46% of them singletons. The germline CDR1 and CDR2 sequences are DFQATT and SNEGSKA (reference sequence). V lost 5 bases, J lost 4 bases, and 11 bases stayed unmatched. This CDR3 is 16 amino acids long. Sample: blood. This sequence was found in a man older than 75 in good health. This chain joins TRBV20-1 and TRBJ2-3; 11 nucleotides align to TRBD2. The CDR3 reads CSADKLAGVRADTQYF. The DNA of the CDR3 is TGCAGTGCTGACAAACTAGCGGGAGTAAGGGCAGATACGCAGTATTTT.